The entry that follows covers one TCR beta chain sequence. The assay was immunoSEQ multiplex PCR, and TCRdb's table has in-frame clones only and misses some. The data contain more than 150,000 clones, around 87% of them singletons. Germline lookup yields CDR1 SGHRS and CDR2 YFSETQ. CDR3 length: 15 amino acids. V was pared by 4 bases and J by 7 bases, with 13 bases of the junction left unmatched. The data stem from a study of blood T cell repertoires in COVID-19. Study-level background: The United States, Italy and Spain supplied acute and convalescent COVID-19 samples.

This sequence was found in a man aged 60-69 years with COVID-19, enrolled during active disease. Input material: peripheral blood. The chain links TRBV5-1 to TRBJ1-1, with 7 bases that match TRBD1. DNA of the CDR3: TGCGCCAGCAGCGCCCGGACAGGCTCATTTGGTGAAGCTTTCTTT. The encoded protein is CASSARTGSFGEAFF.